This T cell receptor beta chain originates from a study of blood T cell repertoires in COVID-19 (dated by TCRdb to 2020 to 2022). Regarding the research as a whole: The collaborator samples originated in the United States, Italy and Spain and spanned the acute and convalescent phases of COVID-19. The material from the prospective study consisted of cDNA or gDNA derived from T cells, B-cell-depleted T cells, or PBMCs. Subjects who had been exposed to COVID-19, were actively infected with it, or had recovered from it provided the deeply sampled blood TCRbeta repertoires that made up the dataset. The repertoires were made available in a free public database intended to serve as a resource for research on the immune response to SARS-CoV-2. Samples were obtained from the ongoing ImmuneRACE study (first 160 participants) and from about 1,300 subjects provided by 6 global collaborators. Nearly every sample came with metadata listing a de-identified subject ID, COVID-19 status, age in years and sex. HLA class I and class II types, where available, came from metadata supplied by the sample provider rather than from assay-based typing.

The CDR3 starts with the cysteine, ends with the phenylalanine, and has 13 residues. The read is trimmed to its CDR3 DNA, 39 bases read in frame from base 1. V and J lose 4 bases and 5 bases, and a span of 8 bases separates them. CDR1 and CDR2 are read off the germline V gene (reference sequence) as LGHDT and YNNKEL. This clone was seen just once. Its binding antigen is unknown. No base-level quality is on record; no much larger clone is a single base apart. Each collaborating institution followed its own protocols to collect whole blood in K2EDTA tubes. For TCRbeta analysis, collaborators shipped samples as frozen whole blood, isolated PBMCs, or DNA extracted from either of those sample types. The immunoSEQ Assay, a bias-controlled multiplex PCR, was used to amplify TCRbeta CDR3 regions from genomic DNA. The study's processing was this. The number of nucleated cells in each sample was estimated from the amplification of reference gene primers within the assay. To quantify the absolute abundance of each unique TCRbeta CDR3 rearrangement, sequence reads were collapsed and filtered. For each sample, productive Simpson clonality was calculated by taking the square root of Simpson's diversity index across productive rearrangements. TCRdb mirrors the immuneACCESS table, restricted to in-frame sequences. Some clones are absent from its copies; in checked studies, under half trace to an unresolved V gene, and the reason for the others is unknown. V, J and clone size derive from that table, while D and trimming were established from the DNA sequence. The sample table records 150,000 to 200,000 clones; about 93% of these occur just once. The top ten constitute 0.5% to 0.6% of the sample.

What the research found in general, with its limitations: The amount of clinical and demographic metadata varied by source and participant and was provided uncurated.

The receptor chain draws on TRBV3-1 (or the pseudogene TRBV3-2) and TRBJ2-2; the best D guess is TRBD1, with 6 bases matching. Sequenced: peripheral blood. The clonotype was recovered from a man between 50 and 59 years old with acute or convalescent COVID-19. The CDR3 protein is CASSRRGTGELFF. The nucleotide sequence is given as TGTGCCAGCAGCCGCAGGGGAACCGGGGAGCTGTTTTTT.